This paragraph covers one T cell receptor (beta chain) sequence. The data belong to a study of blood T cell repertoires in COVID-19. The wider study: Samples taken during acute and convalescent COVID-19 were collected in the United States, Italy and Spain.

Trimming pared 4 bases from V and 8 bases from J, leaving 21 bases between. CDR3 size: 16 residues. CDR1 is SGHRS and CDR2 is YFSETQ in the germline V gene. Source study methods: How many nucleated cells were present was estimated from reference gene primer amplification. TCRdb's copy holds only in-frame clones and misses some; the assay was immunoSEQ multiplex PCR. The V and J calls and clone size are taken from that table; D and trimming were inferred from the DNA. The sample yields about 180,000 clones, about 86% seen once. Specimen: peripheral blood. This clonotype originated in a man between 45 and 60 years old with active or convalescent COVID-19. V usage is TRBV5-1 and J usage is TRBJ1-4; no firm D call. The CDR3 loop reads CASSPTQTQTGEKLFF. The DNA of the CDR3 is TGCGCCAGCAGCCCGACACAGACACAGACGGGAGAAAAACTGTTTTTT.